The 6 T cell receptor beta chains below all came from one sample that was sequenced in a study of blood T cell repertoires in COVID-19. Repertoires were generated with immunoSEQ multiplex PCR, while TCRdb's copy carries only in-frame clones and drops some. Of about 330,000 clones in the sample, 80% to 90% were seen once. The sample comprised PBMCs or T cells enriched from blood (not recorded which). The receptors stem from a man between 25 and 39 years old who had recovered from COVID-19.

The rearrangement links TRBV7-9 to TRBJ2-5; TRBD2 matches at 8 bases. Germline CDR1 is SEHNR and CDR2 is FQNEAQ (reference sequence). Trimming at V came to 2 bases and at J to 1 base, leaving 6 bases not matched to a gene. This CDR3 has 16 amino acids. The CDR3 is CASSLNKRGTQETQYF. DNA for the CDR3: TGTGCCAGCAGCTTAAACAAGCGGGGGACCCAAGAGACCCAGTACTTC. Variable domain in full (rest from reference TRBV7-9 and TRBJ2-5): DTGVSQNPRHKITKRGQNVTFRCDPISEHNRLYWYRQTLGQGPEFLTYFQNEAQLEKSRLLSDRFSAERPKGSFSTLEIQRTEQGDSAMYLCASSLNKRGTQETQYFGPGTRLLVL.

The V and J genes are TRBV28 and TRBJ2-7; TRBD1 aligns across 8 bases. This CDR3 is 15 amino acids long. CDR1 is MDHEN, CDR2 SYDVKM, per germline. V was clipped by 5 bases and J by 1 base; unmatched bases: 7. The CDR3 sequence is CASSVGTGLSYEQYF. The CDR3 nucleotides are TGTGCCAGCAGTGTTGGGACAGGCCTATCCTACGAGCAGTACTTC.

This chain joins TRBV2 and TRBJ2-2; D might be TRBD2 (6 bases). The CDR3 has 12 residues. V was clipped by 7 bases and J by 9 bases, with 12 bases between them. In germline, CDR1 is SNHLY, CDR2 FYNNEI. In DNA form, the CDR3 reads TGTGCCAGCACCCAGGAGGGCCGGGAGCTGTTTTTT. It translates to CASTQEGRELFF.

CDR3: CASSLDRGMHSPLHF. The CDR3 DNA follows: TGCGCCAGCAGCTTGGACAGGGGGATGCATTCACCCCTCCACTTT. This chain links TRBV5-1 with TRBJ1-6, with 8 bases fitting TRBD1. The CDR3 extends over 15 amino acids. Germline loops: CDR1 SGHRS, CDR2 YFSETQ. Trimming removed 0 bases from V and 8 bases from J; junction bases left unmatched: 4.

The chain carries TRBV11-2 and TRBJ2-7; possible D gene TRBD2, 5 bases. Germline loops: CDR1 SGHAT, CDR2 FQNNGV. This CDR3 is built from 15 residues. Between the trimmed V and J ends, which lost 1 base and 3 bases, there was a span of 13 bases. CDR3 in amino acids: CASSLGEFLYYEQYF. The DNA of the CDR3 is TGTGCCAGCAGCTTAGGGGAGTTCCTATACTACGAGCAGTACTTC. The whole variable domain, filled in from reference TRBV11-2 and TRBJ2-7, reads EAGVAQSPRYKIIEKRQSVAFWCNPISGHATLYWYQQILGQGPKLLIQFQNNGVVDDSQLPKDRFSAERLKGVDSTLKIQPAKLEDSAVYLCASSLGEFLYYEQYFGPGTRLTVT.

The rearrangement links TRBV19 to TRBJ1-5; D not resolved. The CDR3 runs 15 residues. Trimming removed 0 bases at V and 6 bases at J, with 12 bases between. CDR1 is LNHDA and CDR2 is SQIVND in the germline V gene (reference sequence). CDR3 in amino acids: CASSIDLRGGQPQHF. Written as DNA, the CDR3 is TGTGCCAGTAGTATAGATCTTCGGGGTGGTCAGCCCCAGCATTTT.